This T cell receptor beta chain was identified in a study of PD-1 blockade in classical Hodgkin lymphoma. Time point described: cycle 4 day 1 (C4D1), after more than five weeks of nivolumab. Every patient had relapsed following autologous stem cell transplantation, and cohorts differed in brentuximab vedotin exposure. Germline values: CDR1 MDHEN, CDR2 SYDVKM. Between the trimmed V and J ends, which lost 2 bases and 5 bases, there was a span of 12 bases. This CDR3 is 15 amino acids long. TCRdb's copy holds only in-frame clones and misses some; the assay was immunoSEQ multiplex PCR. There are roughly 100,000 clones in the sample; approximately 94% occur only once, and about 2% lies in the top ten. This clone was found once.

The V gene is TRBV28, the J gene TRBJ1-4; D unclear. This material consisted of peripheral blood mononuclear cells (PBMCs), taken before the fourth cycle of nivolumab. The receptor's source is a human donor with classical Hodgkin lymphoma. The CDR3 loop reads CASSLGSSKNEKLFF. The CDR3 bases are TGTGCCAGCAGTTTAGGAAGTTCTAAAAATGAAAAACTGTTTTTT.